One sample yielded the 30 T cell receptor beta chains listed below, sequenced in a study of CD8 T cells in Susac syndrome (dated by TCRdb to about 2019). Libraries were constructed by the immunoSEQ multiplex PCR assay. RNA was extracted using the RNeasy kit, and roughly 0.45 to 1 microgram was reverse transcribed with random hexamers. TCRdb ran its own pipeline on the public reads, namely fastp trimming at Q25 and MiXCR clone calling, and kept in-frame beta chains. Rows are unified per CDR3 protein, each entry keeping the most common DNA and genes. The table for this sample lists roughly 89,000 distinct CDR3 sequences; roughly 95% of them were counted only once. Approximately 0.41% of the sample belongs to the ten largest clones. The sample consisted of CD8+ T cells from PBMCs. Receptor source: a human donor with Susac syndrome.

The chain couples TRBV6-5 to TRBJ2-6; D uncertain. Per germline, CDR1 MNHEY and CDR2 SVGAGI. Trimming stripped 4 bases from V and 3 bases from J, with 7 bases between. CDR3 length equals 14 residues. The CDR3 nucleotides are TGTGCCAGCAGTTTGGCAGGTGGGGCCAACGTCCTGACTTTC. The encoded protein is CASSLAGGANVLTF.

V usage is TRBV10-2 and J usage is TRBJ2-3, with no clear D. Trimming removed 0 bases from V and 4 bases from J, with 11 bases in between. Per germline, CDR1 WSHSY and CDR2 SAAADI. The CDR3 extends over 15 amino acids. The CDR3 bases are TGCGCCAGCAGTGAGTCGACTCCCGGCTCAGATACGCAGTATTTT. Translation: CASSESTPGSDTQYF.

The chain has TRBV29-1 and TRBJ1-4, with 9 bases matching TRBD1. The J segment lost 5 bases and the V segment lost 1 base, leaving 2 bases of the junction unmatched. The CDR3 loop spans 14 amino acids. Germline CDR1 SQVTM, CDR2 ANQGSEA. For the CDR3, the DNA is TGCAGCGTTGAAGGGGACAGGGCGAATGAAAAACTGTTTTTT. Protein: CSVEGDRANEKLFF.

V gene TRBV6-4 combines with J gene TRBJ2-2, with a tentative D call TRBD2 (5 bases). V was cut by 2 bases and J by 1 base, with 8 bases left in between. Germline assignment: CDR1 MRHNA and CDR2 SNTAGT. This CDR3 spans 15 amino acids. CDR3 amino acids: CASSDRAGNTGELFF. CDR3 nucleotides: TGTGCCAGCAGTGACCGCGCGGGGAACACCGGGGAGCTGTTTTTT.

J is TRBJ2-2 and V is TRBV9; TRBD2 aligns across 8 bases. The germline gives CDR1 SGDLS, CDR2 YYNGEE. The CDR3 runs 15 residues. With 4 bases clipped from V and 6 bases from J, the junction kept 8 bases outside the gene matches. CDR3 in DNA: TGTGCCAGCAGCCCGGGGGGGGGAGTCCCCGGGGAGCTGTTTTTT. Residues: CASSPGGGVPGELFF.

This clonotype appeared a single time. CDR3 nucleotides: TGTGCCAGCGGTGGGAGGGGCAGGGGGGGGCAAGAGACCCAGTACTTC. Its protein product is CASGGRGRGGQETQYF. The V and J genes are TRBV25-1 and TRBJ2-5; perhaps D is TRBD1 or TRBD2 (7 bases each). The CDR3 extends over 16 amino acids. V lost 8 bases, J lost 2 bases, and 21 bases lay in between. In germline, CDR1 is MGHDK, CDR2 SYGVNS.

This chain joins TRBV13 and TRBJ2-3; 9 bases map to TRBD2. With 4 bases clipped from V and 4 bases from J, the junction kept 9 bases outside the gene matches. The CDR3 has 16 residues. Germline V gene data show CDR1 as PRHDT and CDR2 as FYEKMQ (reference sequence). The CDR3 coding sequence is TGTGCCAGCAGCTCCCCAGCTAGCGGGGTCCCAGATACGCAGTATTTT. Protein sequence: CASSSPASGVPDTQYF.

V gene TRBV4-1 combines with J gene TRBJ1-1, with a weak D call TRBD1 (5 bases). The V end was cut by 5 bases, the J end by 1 base, with 5 bases between. Germline V gene sequence: CDR1 MGHRA, CDR2 YSYEKL. The CDR3 is made up of 12 amino acids. The CDR3: CASSGQNTEAFF. Here the CDR3 DNA reads TGCGCCAGCAGCGGACAGAACACTGAAGCTTTCTTT.

The V gene is TRBV7-2, the J gene TRBJ2-7, with 10 bases that match TRBD2. Unmatched junction bases numbered 6, after V lost 0 bases and J lost 4 bases. The CDR3 runs to 16 residues. Per the germline V gene, CDR1 is SGHTA and CDR2 is FQGNSA. As DNA, the CDR3 is TGTGCCAGCAGCTTAGCAGCGGGAGGGTCAACTTACGAGCAGTACTTC. It is translated as CASSLAAGGSTYEQYF.

The chain couples TRBV6-2 or TRBV6-3 to TRBJ2-7; the D is unclear. Trimming left V 4 bases short and J 3 bases short, with 13 bases between. Germline lookup yields CDR1 MNHEY and CDR2 SVGEGT. The CDR3 extends over 14 amino acids. The CDR3 bases are TGTGCCAGCAGTTCCCGAGGTGTCGTCTACGAGCAGTACGTC. It specifies CASSSRGVVYEQYV.

The CDR3 reads CAIATRQFF. The CDR3 DNA reads TGTGCCATCGCGACTAGGCAGTTCTTC. The chain uses TRBV28 and TRBJ2-1, with D perhaps TRBD2 (6 bases). With 10 bases removed from V and 12 bases from J, the gap between germline ends came to 10 bases. CDR1 and CDR2 from the germline V gene are MDHEN and SYDVKM. This CDR3 spans 9 amino acids.

CDR3 sequence (DNA): TGTGCCAGCAGCTTATGGACAGCCAACACCGGGGAGCTGTTTTTT. Translating it yields CASSLWTANTGELFF. This chain connects TRBV7-9 to TRBJ2-2, with D possibly matching TRBD1 (6 bases). This CDR3 has 15 residues. Germline V lookup: CDR1 SEHNR, CDR2 FQNEAQ (reference sequence). Deletions cut 2 bases from V and 2 bases from J, with 9 bases between.

J is TRBJ1-2 and V is TRBV11-2; 10 bases line up with TRBD1. Germline values: CDR1 SGHAT, CDR2 FQNNGV. Trimming at V came to 4 bases and at J to 7 bases, leaving 9 bases not matched to a gene. The CDR3 contains 15 residues. The CDR3 reads CASSSTRDRGRGYTF. In DNA form, the CDR3 reads TGTGCCAGCAGCTCCACCAGGGACAGGGGTCGTGGCTACACCTTC.

This chain joins TRBV7-6 and TRBJ2-1, with D unclear. The CDR3 loop spans 15 amino acids. CDR1 and CDR2 (germline): SGHVS, FNYEAQ. Between the trimmed V and J ends, which lost 1 base and 6 bases, there was a span of 13 bases. CDR3 in DNA: TGTGCCAGCAGCTTAGTCGGCACGGCGGTCAATGAGCAGTTCTTC. Translation: CASSLVGTAVNEQFF.

The V and J genes are TRBV4-1 and TRBJ1-5, with D uncertain. V shed 0 bases and J shed 3 bases, with 6 bases lying between them. CDR3 length: 14 amino acids. Germline V gives CDR1 MGHRA, CDR2 YSYEKL. The CDR3 loop is CASSQDRYNQPQHF. The CDR3 DNA reads TGCGCCAGCAGCCAAGATCGGTACAATCAGCCCCAGCATTTT.

The chain employs TRBV2 and TRBJ2-5; 8 bases match TRBD1. Germline CDR1 reads SNHLY; CDR2 reads FYNNEI. The CDR3 has 15 residues. V was pared by 7 bases and J by 5 bases, with 12 bases of the junction left unmatched. The DNA for the CDR3 is TGTGCCAGCAATCTTGGACAGGGCGATTGTGAGACCCAGTACTTC. Translated, it gives CASNLGQGDCETQYF.

The chain is built from TRBV15 and TRBJ1-5; 7 bases align to TRBD1. CDR3 length: 15 amino acids. Trimming removed 4 bases from V and 5 bases from J; junction bases left unmatched: 8. Looked up from germline, CDR1 is LNHNV and CDR2 is YYDKDF (reference sequence). The CDR3 bases are TGTGCCACCAGCATTGAGGGGGCTCCGGATCAGCCCCAGCATTTT. Translating gives CATSIEGAPDQPQHF.

The chain carries TRBV7-9 and TRBJ1-1; no clear D gene. Germline V CDR1 and CDR2: SEHNR, FQNEAQ (reference sequence). The CDR3 contains 14 residues. The V end lost 1 base, the J end lost 4 bases, and 10 bases lay between the germline ends. CDR3 bases: TGTGCCAGCAGCTTAGTGAACTCGCGCACTGAAGCTTTCTTT. Its translation: CASSLVNSRTEAFF.

The chain combines TRBV28 with TRBJ2-1; no firm D call. This CDR3 contains 12 residues. The V and J ends lost 1 base and 8 bases respectively, with 6 bases between them. Germline-derived CDR1 and CDR2 are MDHEN and SYDVKM. CDR3 sequence reads: CASSLSWDEQFF. DNA of the CDR3: TGTGCCAGCAGTTTATCTTGGGATGAGCAGTTCTTC.

The rearrangement uses TRBV15 and TRBJ2-7, with D unclear. CDR3 length: 15 residues. Germline V gene sequence: CDR1 LNHNV, CDR2 YYDKDF (reference sequence). V was cut by 2 bases and J by 4 bases, with 15 bases left in between. The CDR3 DNA is TGTGCCACCAGCAGATACCTCGGAGTATGGTACGAGCAGTACTTC. Translating gives CATSRYLGVWYEQYF. Complete variable domain (other parts from reference TRBV15 and TRBJ2-7): DAMVIQNPRYQVTQFGKPVTLSCSQTLNHNVMYWYQQKSSQAPKLLFHYYDKDFNNEADTPDNFQSRRPNTSFCFLDIRSPGLGDTAMYLCATSRYLGVWYEQYFGPGTRLTVT.

This chain uses TRBV5-6 with TRBJ1-1; D is unresolved. This CDR3 comprises 13 residues. Germline CDR1 and CDR2: SGHDT and YYEEEE. V was trimmed by 0 bases and J by 4 bases, leaving 7 bases between them. The CDR3 DNA follows: TGTGCCAGCAGCTTGGGGGTTGGCACTGAAGCTTTCTTT. The encoded protein is CASSLGVGTEAFF.

The chain has TRBV29-1 and TRBJ2-1; no definite D call. V was clipped by 3 bases and J by 1 base, with 7 bases between them. Germline assignment: CDR1 SQVTM and CDR2 ANQGSEA. This CDR3 has 13 residues. The CDR3 DNA reads TGCAGCGTTGAGGACGGATCCTACAATGAGCAGTTCTTC. As protein: CSVEDGSYNEQFF.

This clonotype was recorded a few times. The V gene is TRBV2, the J gene TRBJ1-1; D is undetermined. The CDR3 is 11 residues long. Germline assignment: CDR1 SNHLY and CDR2 FYNNEI. V lost 6 bases and J lost 3, with 5 bases in between. The CDR3 bases are TGTGCCAGCAGGTCAGACACTGAAGCTTTCTTT. Its protein is CASRSDTEAFF.

In its sample, this clonotype was seen once. One end of the junction does not line up with germline, which may come from a read error. The chain combines TRBV7-7 with TRBJ2-5; D unresolved. Germline V gives CDR1 SSHAT, CDR2 FNYEAQ (reference sequence). The CDR3 spans 13 residues. This CDR3 is CASSSEIQETQYF. CDR3 sequence (DNA): TGTGCTAGCAGCTCAGAGATACAAGAGACCCAGTACTTC.

This rearrangement joins TRBV9 to TRBJ2-1; 14 bases line up with TRBD2. The CDR3 is 18 amino acids. With 3 bases clipped from V and 6 bases from J, the junction kept 11 bases outside the gene matches. The germline V gene has CDR1 SGDLS and CDR2 YYNGEE. The CDR3 DNA reads TGTGCCAGCAGCGGACTAGCGGGAGGGGGATTGAGAGCCAATGAGCAGTTCTTC. This encodes CASSGLAGGGLRANEQFF.

CDR3 protein: CASSSPGQGPHEQYV. CDR3 in DNA: TGCGCCAGCAGCTCACCGGGACAGGGTCCCCACGAGCAGTACGTC. This chain links TRBV5-1 with TRBJ2-7, with 9 nucleotides matching TRBD1. The trim removed 3 bases at V and 5 bases at J, leaving 9 bases unmatched. Germline V gives CDR1 SGHRS, CDR2 YFSETQ. The CDR3 is made up of 15 amino acids.

This rearrangement joins TRBV28 to TRBJ1-1; D may be TRBD1 (5 bases). V gave up 6 bases and J gave up 7 bases, with 12 bases separating them. CDR3 length: 12 amino acids. Germline values: CDR1 MDHEN, CDR2 SYDVKM. The CDR3 spells CASRGRRREAFF. The CDR3 DNA sequence: TGTGCCAGCAGGGGACGGAGGCGTGAAGCTTTCTTT. The whole variable domain, remainder taken from reference TRBV28 and TRBJ1-1, is DVKVTQSSRYLVKRTGEKVFLECVQDMDHENMFWYRQDPGLGLRLIYFSYDVKMKEKGDIPEGYSVSREKKERFSLILESASTNQTSMYLCASRGRRREAFFGQGTRLTVV.

The V and J genes are TRBV4-3 and TRBJ2-7; 9 positions agree with TRBD1. The germline CDR1 and CDR2 sequences are LGHNA and YSLEER. V lost 1 base and J lost 7; bases outside the gene matches: 5. CDR3 length: 14 residues. The CDR3 is CASSQVHRGQEQYF. CDR3 in DNA: TGCGCCAGCAGCCAAGTTCACAGGGGGCAGGAGCAGTACTTC.

The J gene is TRBJ2-5, the V gene TRBV5-1; D ambiguous. V lost 7 bases and J lost 5, with 15 bases in between. Per the germline V gene, CDR1 is SGHRS and CDR2 is YFSETQ. CDR3 size: 13 residues. This CDR3 is CASASIPTETQYF. In DNA form, the CDR3 reads TGCGCCAGCGCGAGTATACCTACGGAGACCCAGTACTTC.

The chain uses TRBV28 and TRBJ2-1; a possible D gene is TRBD1 (6 bases). V dropped 3 bases and J dropped 3 bases, with 12 bases sitting between them. Per the germline V gene, CDR1 is MDHEN and CDR2 is SYDVKM. There are 15 residues in the CDR3. CDR3 nucleotide sequence: TGTGCCAGCAGTTTTATCAGGGGCGACTACAATGAGCAGTTCTTC. It is translated as CASSFIRGDYNEQFF.